One sample yielded the 25 T cell receptor beta chains listed below, sequenced in a study of monozygotic twins with inflammatory bowel disease. TCRdb re-called the 5' RACE reads; every CDR3 protein appears as one record, without DNA. Reported are roughly 150,000 distinct CDR3 sequences; the ten largest clones contain 2% to 3%. The material sequenced was blood. All receptors derive from a human donor with ulcerative colitis or Crohn's disease, or a healthy co-twin of an affected twin (not recorded which).

The chain uses TRBV5-6 and TRBJ1-2; TCRdb calls TRBD1, which cannot be checked without DNA. There are 15 residues in the CDR3. The germline CDR1 and CDR2 sequences are SGHDT and YYEEEE. The CDR3 region is CASKAWDRDAYGYTF.

CDR3 amino acids: CASRTAGYYEQYF. The chain employs TRBV12-3 or TRBV12-4 and TRBJ2-7; absent DNA, TCRdb's TRBD2 call cannot be checked. The CDR3 consists of 13 residues.

The chain recombines TRBV7-8 with TRBJ2-7; TCRdb reports TRBD1, a call that lacks DNA to check it against. This CDR3 is 13 amino acids long. Germline-derived CDR1 and CDR2 are SGHVS and FQNEAQ. CDR3 amino acids: CASSLTDTYEQYF.

The chain's CDR3 is CASSLTGQVSYEQYF. This chain connects TRBV7-3 to TRBJ2-7. The V gene's germline CDR1 is SGHTA and CDR2 FQGTGA. The CDR3 has 15 residues.

This chain links TRBV29-1 with TRBJ1-1. This CDR3 contains 13 residues. From germline, CDR1 is SQVTM and CDR2 ANQGSEA. The CDR3 reads CSVDPGMNTEAFF.

The chain joins TRBV4-3 to TRBJ1-6; TCRdb picks TRBD1, but there is no DNA to check that call. The CDR3 totals 18 residues. CDR1 is LGHNA, CDR2 YSLEER, per germline. CDR3 sequence reads: CASSQDHRPGDLNSPLHF.

The chain links TRBV7-2 to TRBJ2-5; TCRdb indicates TRBD2, and absent DNA this call remains unverified. This CDR3 contains 15 residues. Germline V lookup: CDR1 SGHTA, CDR2 FQGNSA. The CDR3 spells CASSFRWAQQGTQYF.

The genes are TRBV5-4 and TRBJ1-1; without DNA, the TCRdb call of TRBD1 cannot be checked. Germline V CDR1 and CDR2: SGHNT, YYREEE (reference sequence). CDR3 size: 15 residues. The chain's CDR3 is CASSLPGQPNTEAFF.

This chain joins TRBV7-3 and TRBJ2-5; the TRBD2 assignment by TCRdb is unverifiable without DNA. Germline CDR1 reads SGHTA; CDR2 reads FQGTGA. This CDR3 is 15 amino acids long. The CDR3 region is CASSLSPSRMETQYF. The full variable domain, its missing parts supplied by reference TRBV7-3 and TRBJ2-5, is GAGVSQTPSNKVTEKGKYVELRCDPISGHTALYWYRQSLGQGPEFLIYFQGTGAADDSGLPNDRFFAVRPEGSVSTLKIQRTERGDSAVYLCASSLSPSRMETQYFGPGTRLLVL.

The chain couples TRBV7-6 to TRBJ1-5; there is no DNA to check the TCRdb D call of TRBD1. The CDR3 length is 15 residues. The V gene's germline CDR1 is SGHVS and CDR2 FNYEAQ. This chain's CDR3 is CASSPRGNINQPQHF. The full variable domain, its missing parts supplied by reference TRBV7-6 and TRBJ1-5, is GAGVSQSPRYKVTKRGQDVALRCDPISGHVSLYWYRQALGQGPEFLTYFNYEAQQDKSGLPNDRFSAERPEGSISTLTIQRTEQRDSAMYRCASSPRGNINQPQHFGDGTRLSIL.

The chain recombines TRBV6-1 with TRBJ2-5; TCRdb's D call, TRBD2, is unchecked because there is no DNA. The CDR3 contains 14 residues. From germline, CDR1 is MNHNS and CDR2 SASEGT. Here the CDR3 reads CASSGWASQETQYF.

The chain links TRBV7-3 to TRBJ2-6; the D call of TRBD1 rests on TCRdb alone, since no DNA is present to check it. The CDR3 covers 15 residues. Germline V gives CDR1 SGHTA, CDR2 FQGTGA. The CDR3 protein is CASSLQGYGANVLTF.

The chain couples TRBV12-3 or TRBV12-4 to TRBJ2-5. This CDR3 is 15 amino acids long. The CDR3 sequence: CASSLERTLQETQYF.

The V call is TRBV5-6, the J call TRBJ1-1; the TCRdb call, TRBD1, lacks DNA for checking. The CDR3 is made up of 15 amino acids. Germline values: CDR1 SGHDT, CDR2 YYEEEE. CDR3: CASSPLDRENTEAFF.

The V call is TRBV7-3, the J call TRBJ1-1; TCRdb calls TRBD1, which cannot be checked without DNA. Germline assignment: CDR1 SGHTA and CDR2 FQGTGA. The CDR3 sequence is 13 residues long. CDR3 sequence reads: CASSLQTGGYAFF. Complete variable domain (other parts from reference TRBV7-3 and TRBJ1-1): GAGVSQTPSNKVTEKGKYVELRCDPISGHTALYWYRQSLGQGPEFLIYFQGTGAADDSGLPNDRFFAVRPEGSVSTLKIQRTERGDSAVYLCASSLQTGGYAFFGQGTRLTVV.

J is TRBJ2-7 and V is TRBV29-1; TCRdb outputs TRBD1, but without DNA this stays unchecked. CDR3 length: 12 residues. Per germline, CDR1 SQVTM and CDR2 ANQGSEA. The CDR3 loop is CSVNRGSYEQYF.

This chain uses TRBV24-1 with TRBJ2-1; TCRdb picks TRBD1, but there is no DNA to check that call. In germline, CDR1 is KGHDR, CDR2 SFDVKD. This CDR3 contains 13 residues. This chain's CDR3 is CATSDRGYNEQFF.

This chain joins TRBV20-1 and TRBJ1-1. The CDR3 extends over 13 amino acids. Germline CDR1 DFQATT, CDR2 SNEGSKA (reference sequence). The CDR3 loop reads CSASKGRNTEAFF.

This sequence joins TRBV20-1 and TRBJ2-3; TCRdb designates TRBD2, a call that cannot be tested without DNA. The CDR3 runs to 15 residues. Germline V gene lookup returns CDR1 DFQATT and CDR2 SNEGSKA (reference sequence). The chain's CDR3 is CSAAGTLRGTDTQYF.

The chain joins TRBV7-9 to TRBJ1-1. Germline CDR1 SEHNR, CDR2 FQNEAQ (reference sequence). There are 13 residues in the CDR3. The CDR3 here is CASRGRVQTEAFF.

This chain connects TRBV12-3 or TRBV12-4 to TRBJ2-1; checking the TCRdb D call of TRBD2 is not possible without DNA. The CDR3 length is 16 residues. CDR3 in amino acids: CASNLADRRAYNEQFF.

The chain uses TRBV5-1 and TRBJ1-1. The CDR3 has 13 amino acids. Germline lookup yields CDR1 SGHRS and CDR2 YFSETQ. CDR3 in amino acids: CASARNVNTEAFF.

The rearrangement links TRBV7-8 to TRBJ2-1; TCRdb's D call of TRBD1 is untestable without DNA. CDR1 SGHVS and CDR2 FQNEAQ come from the germline V gene. CDR3 length: 14 residues. CDR3 residues: CASSLVAGVNEQFF. Filled out from reference TRBV7-8 and TRBJ2-1, the complete variable domain reads GAGVSQSPRYKVAKRGQDVALRCDPISGHVSLFWYQQALGQGPEFLTYFQNEAQLDKSGLPSDRFFAERPEGSVSTLKIQRTQQEDSAVYLCASSLVAGVNEQFFGPGTRLTVL.

This chain joins TRBV7-8 and TRBJ2-1. Per the germline V gene, CDR1 is SGHVS and CDR2 is FQNEAQ. The CDR3 length is 15 residues. The CDR3 spells CASSGEPPRIREQFF.

The V and J genes are TRBV5-1 and TRBJ2-5. This CDR3 has 15 residues. Per germline, CDR1 SGHRS and CDR2 YFSETQ. The CDR3 is CASSLAMIPGETQYF.